This entry lists 8 T cell receptor beta chains sequenced from one sample in a study of blood T cell repertoires in COVID-19. Data came from immunoSEQ multiplex PCR; TCRdb stores just in-frame clones and leaves some out. Of approximately 180,000 clones listed, 80% to 90% are singletons. The sample taken for sequencing was PBMCs or T cells enriched from blood (not recorded which). These receptors were collected from a woman in her thirties or forties with acute COVID-19.

This clone was seen a handful of times. The CDR3 region has the DNA TGTGCCACGCGACGTGGGACAGGGGCGAGGGAGACCCAGTACTTC. Translation: CATRRGTGARETQYF. This chain links TRBV3-1 (or the pseudogene TRBV3-2) with TRBJ2-5; 10 positions agree with TRBD1. The CDR3 sequence is 15 residues long. With V trimmed by 10 bases and J by 5 bases, 13 bases remained unmatched. The germline V gene encodes CDR1 LGHDT and CDR2 YNNKEL (reference sequence).

The gene calls are TRBV4-1 and TRBJ2-1, with 9 bases that match TRBD2. The ends lost 3 bases at V and 2 bases at J; junction bases unmatched: 5. The CDR3 has 16 amino acids. Germline CDR1 reads MGHRA; CDR2 reads YSYEKL. DNA for the CDR3: TGCGCCAGCAGCCAGATTAGCGGGGGCCCCTACAATGAGCAGTTCTTC. Encoded protein: CASSQISGGPYNEQFF.

The chain recombines TRBV2 with TRBJ2-5; D may be TRBD2 (7 bases). Germline CDR1 and CDR2: SNHLY and FYNNEI. Deletions cut 1 base from V and 3 bases from J, with 15 bases between. The CDR3 has 16 residues. CDR3 in amino acids: CASSEVRGALEETQYF. The CDR3, as DNA: TGTGCCAGCAGTGAAGTTCGGGGGGCATTGGAAGAGACCCAGTACTTC.

This clone was recorded once. The CDR3 DNA reads as TGCGCCAGCAGCCAAGGCTTAGCGAGAAGCTCCTACGAGCAGTACTTC. It specifies CASSQGLARSSYEQYF. The chain has TRBV4-3 and TRBJ2-7; maybe TRBD2 (5 bases). The V gene lost 1 base and the J gene lost 0 bases, with 13 bases spanning the gap. The CDR3 contains 16 residues. Germline CDR1 is LGHNA and CDR2 is YSLEER.

The chain links TRBV5-8 to TRBJ2-5; 12 bases fit TRBD1. The CDR3 sequence is 18 residues long. In germline, CDR1 is SGHTS, CDR2 YDEGEE. The V and J ends lost 1 base and 5 bases, in that order; junction bases with no gene match: 12. The DNA of the CDR3 is TGTGCCAGCAGCTTGAGCCTCTGGGACAGGGGGCGAGGTGAGACCCAGTACTTC. Translating it yields CASSLSLWDRGRGETQYF. Using reference TRBV5-8 and TRBJ2-5 for the parts outside the CDR3, the full variable domain is EAGVTQSPTHLIKTRGQQATLRCSPISGHTSVYWYQQALGLGLQFLLWYDEGEERNRGNFPPRFSGRQFPNYSSELNVNALELEDSALYLCASSLSLWDRGRGETQYFGPGTRLLVL.

V usage is TRBV11-2 and J usage is TRBJ2-2, with D possibly TRBD1 on 5 matching bases. CDR3 length equals 15 residues. The germline gives CDR1 SGHAT, CDR2 FQNNGV. V was trimmed by 11 bases and J by 6 bases, leaving 22 bases between them. CDR3 nucleotides: TGTGCCGTACCCCTGTTGGGCCTAGGGGCCGGGGAGCTGTTTTTT. Amino acid sequence: CAVPLLGLGAGELFF.

The J gene is TRBJ1-4, the V gene TRBV24-1, with D perhaps matching TRBD1 (5 bases). Germline V CDR1 and CDR2: KGHDR, SFDVKD. The CDR3 totals 15 residues. Trimming removed 5 bases at V and 8 bases at J, with 17 bases between. The DNA for the CDR3 is TGTGCCACCAGTGGGAAAAGCCAGGGTAGCGAAAAACTGTTTTTT. Amino acids: CATSGKSQGSEKLFF.

J is TRBJ2-3 and V is TRBV6-4; TRBD2 agrees at 11 bases. Germline V CDR1 and CDR2: MRHNA, SNTAGT. The length of the CDR3 is 15 residues. Trimming took 6 bases from V and 3 from J; bases not matched to a gene: 5. The CDR3 bases are TGTGCCAGCAGCCAAACTAGCGGGGGAACAGATACGCAGTATTTT. Translated: CASSQTSGGTDTQYF.